The 18 T cell receptor beta chains given below trace back to one sample, sequenced in a study of control samples from healthy donors and cancer patients. Data came from immunoSEQ multiplex PCR; TCRdb stores just in-frame clones and leaves some out. The sample includes roughly 120,000 clones, over 75% seen only once; the top ten take about 3.2%. The sample consisted of blood. The receptors were gathered from a middle-aged man in good health.

For the CDR3, the DNA is TGCGCCAGCACCTCACCGGGACTAGAGGGGACCGGGGAGCTGTTTTTT. Its protein is CASTSPGLEGTGELFF. This chain connects TRBV5-1 to TRBJ2-2; 8 bases line up with TRBD2. CDR3 size: 16 residues. Germline lookup yields CDR1 SGHRS and CDR2 YFSETQ. The V and J ends lost 6 bases and 5 bases, in that order; junction bases with no gene match: 12. Complete variable domain (other parts from reference TRBV5-1 and TRBJ2-2): KAGVTQTPRYLIKTRGQQVTLSCSPISGHRSVSWYQQTPGQGLQFLFEYFSETQRNKGNFPGRFSGRQFSNSRSEMNVSTLELGDSALYLCASTSPGLEGTGELFFGEGSRLTVL.

The V gene is TRBV18, the J gene TRBJ2-7; 10 positions agree with TRBD1. This CDR3 is 15 amino acids long. Germline CDR1 is KGHSH and CDR2 is LQKENI. Unmatched junction bases numbered 8, after V lost 4 bases and J lost 5 bases. The CDR3 loop reads CASSRGTGALDEQYF. The CDR3 DNA reads TGTGCCAGCTCACGAGGGACAGGGGCGCTTGACGAGCAGTACTTC.

The chain uses TRBV30 and TRBJ1-1, with 8 bases that match TRBD1. This CDR3 has 14 amino acids. CDR1 and CDR2 (germline): GTSNPN, SVGIG (reference sequence). J was trimmed by 10 bases and V by 4 bases; bases with no gene match: 14. The chain's CDR3 is CAWMAQGVGGGAFF. Here the CDR3 DNA reads TGTGCCTGGATGGCACAGGGGGTGGGGGGAGGAGCTTTCTTT.

The CDR3 is CASSLSPRGGELFF. In DNA, the CDR3 is TGTGCCAGCAGCTTATCCCCGCGGGGCGGGGAGCTGTTTTTT. The chain employs TRBV11-2 and TRBJ2-2; the D gene is possibly TRBD2 (6 bases). CDR3 size: 14 residues. CDR1 and CDR2 (germline): SGHAT, FQNNGV. V was cut by 2 bases and J by 7 bases, with 11 bases left in between. The variable domain in full, completed from reference TRBV11-2 and TRBJ2-2, reads EAGVAQSPRYKIIEKRQSVAFWCNPISGHATLYWYQQILGQGPKLLIQFQNNGVVDDSQLPKDRFSAERLKGVDSTLKIQPAKLEDSAVYLCASSLSPRGGELFFGEGSRLTVL.

This clone was seen once. The chain has TRBV5-1 and TRBJ1-1; no firm D call. This CDR3 contains 15 residues. CDR1 and CDR2 from the germline V gene are SGHRS and YFSETQ. Trimming took off 4 bases at V and 0 bases at J, with 13 bases between the two ends. In DNA, the CDR3 is TGCGCCAGCAGCCTAACCTTCGTCCTGAACACTGAAGCTTTCTTT. It specifies CASSLTFVLNTEAFF.

V gene TRBV19 combines with J gene TRBJ1-1, with D perhaps TRBD1 (5 bases). Trimming took 6 bases from V and 4 from J, leaving 9 bases between them. Germline-derived CDR1 and CDR2 are LNHDA and SQIVND (reference sequence). The CDR3 contains 12 residues. CDR3 bases: TGTGCCAGTAGGCGGGGCTCCACTGAAGCTTTCTTT. It yields the protein CASRRGSTEAFF.

The genes are TRBV10-3 and TRBJ2-7; either TRBD1 or TRBD2 may fit D (5 bases each). Germline V CDR1 and CDR2: ENHRY, SYGVKD. Trimming took off 6 bases at V and 4 bases at J, with 16 bases between the two ends. The length of the CDR3 is 14 residues. CDR3 coding DNA: TGTGCCATCAGCCGGGACCTCGCCCCTTACGAGCAGTACTTC. Translating it yields CAISRDLAPYEQYF.

The CDR3 here is CASSESPGASKNEQFF. DNA of the CDR3: TGTGCCAGCAGCGAATCCCCGGGGGCCAGTAAAAATGAGCAGTTCTTC. The chain joins TRBV11-2 to TRBJ2-1; D possibly uses TRBD1 or TRBD2 (6 bases each). The CDR3 totals 16 residues. The V gene lost 5 bases and the J gene lost 7 bases, with 21 bases spanning the gap. Germline V gene data show CDR1 as SGHAT and CDR2 as FQNNGV.

CDR3 region: CASTLETDTQYF. The CDR3 coding sequence is TGTGCCAGCACATTAGAAACAGATACGCAGTATTTT. The chain joins TRBV2 to TRBJ2-3, with D unresolved. CDR1 and CDR2 (germline): SNHLY, FYNNEI. V lost 7 bases to trimming and J lost 3 bases, with 8 bases between them. The CDR3 is made up of 12 amino acids. The full variable domain, its missing parts supplied by reference TRBV2 and TRBJ2-3, is EPEVTQTPSHQVTQMGQEVILRCVPISNHLYFYWYRQILGQKVEFLVSFYNNEISEKSEIFDDQFSVERPDGSNFTLKIRSTKLEDSAMYFCASTLETDTQYFGPGTRLTVL.

The rearrangement links TRBV12-3 or TRBV12-4 to TRBJ1-6, with D hard to call. Trimming took off 7 bases at V and 7 bases at J, with 8 bases between the two ends. The CDR3 is made up of 12 amino acids. The CDR3 reads CASKQENSPLHF. For the CDR3, the DNA is TGTGCCAGCAAGCAAGAGAATTCACCCCTCCACTTT.

The chain employs TRBV5-4 and TRBJ1-5, with TRBD1 identical over 10 bases. CDR1 SGHNT and CDR2 YYREEE come from the germline V gene (reference sequence). This CDR3 has 15 residues. With 4 bases clipped from V and 4 bases from J, the junction kept 5 bases outside the gene matches. CDR3 residues: CASSEGTGANQPQHF. The CDR3 DNA sequence: TGTGCCAGCAGCGAAGGGACAGGGGCTAATCAGCCCCAGCATTTT.

Of note for this clone: Sequence at one end of the junction differs from germline and may be a read error. The chain employs TRBV19 and TRBJ1-6; maybe TRBD1 (5 bases). The CDR3 contains 14 residues. CDR1 is LNHDA, CDR2 SQIVND, per germline (reference sequence). Here the CDR3 reads CASRDRGRDSPLYF. In DNA, the CDR3 is TGTGCCAGCAGGGACCGCGGGAGGGATTCACCCCTCTACTTT.

The chain carries TRBV11-2 and TRBJ1-3; D gene ambiguous. The CDR3 covers 17 residues. Per the germline V gene, CDR1 is SGHAT and CDR2 is FQNNGV. V lost 8 bases, J lost 0 bases, and 20 bases lay in between. Here the CDR3 reads CASASFPGRYSGNTIYF. Written as DNA, the CDR3 is TGTGCCAGCGCCTCCTTCCCAGGCCGCTACTCTGGAAACACCATATATTTT.

The V gene is TRBV12-3 or TRBV12-4, the J gene TRBJ1-3; D is undetermined. The CDR3 consists of 13 residues. V lost 2 bases, J lost 2 bases, and 4 bases lay in between. In DNA, the CDR3 is TGTGCCAGCAGTTTATTCGCTGGAAACACCATATATTTT. Translation gives CASSLFAGNTIYF.

The rearrangement joins TRBV6-5 to TRBJ1-5; 7 bases are a match to TRBD1. The CDR3 is 14 residues long. Germline values: CDR1 MNHEY, CDR2 SVGAGI. V shed 6 bases, J shed 2 bases, and the junction held 4 bases outside the gene matches. The CDR3 region is CASRVTGGNQPQHF. The CDR3 nucleotides read TGTGCCAGCAGGGTAACAGGGGGCAATCAGCCCCAGCATTTT.

The gene calls are TRBV27 and TRBJ2-2, with D tentatively TRBD2 (7 bases). Germline CDR1 reads MNHEY; CDR2 reads SMNVEV (reference sequence). V was cut by 5 bases and J by 7 bases, with 14 bases left in between. The CDR3 is 14 residues long. The CDR3 nucleotides are TGTGCCAGCAGTCGGGGGGCCGGCGTCGGGGAGCTGTTTTTT. Encoded protein: CASSRGAGVGELFF.

The rearrangement links TRBV28 to TRBJ1-2, with D maybe TRBD1 (5 bases). Trimming took 5 bases from V and 8 from J, leaving 24 bases between them. The CDR3 extends over 16 amino acids. The germline V gene has CDR1 MDHEN and CDR2 SYDVKM. CDR3: CASSVHSGAARDGYTF. CDR3 in DNA: TGTGCCAGCAGTGTACACTCAGGTGCCGCCAGGGACGGCTACACCTTC.

The chain joins TRBV10-1 to TRBJ2-7, with 9 nucleotides matching TRBD1. The CDR3 has 18 residues. Trimming took 3 bases from V and 6 from J; bases not matched to a gene: 18. Germline CDR1 reads WNHNN; CDR2 reads SYGVQD (reference sequence). The CDR3: CASSEFLCLDRGQREQYF. The DNA for the CDR3 is TGCGCCAGCAGTGAATTTTTGTGTTTGGACAGGGGACAACGCGAGCAGTACTTC.